This is a list of T cell receptor beta chains from one sample in a study of CD8+ T cells in alopecia areata. Using immunoSEQ multiplex PCR, the repertoire was profiled, and TCRdb retains in-frame clones only, with some absent. The data hold about 74,000 clones, with 29% observed a single time. Sequencing was performed on CD8+ T cells sorted from blood, taken at week 4, from a patient treated with tofacitinib. The source of these receptors is a human donor with alopecia areata. The CDR3 runs from the conserved cysteine through the conserved F or W. The order of the fields is D gene, V gene, J gene, clone size, CDR3 protein, CDR3 DNA. A D gene is named only where the DNA matches it firmly. Expanded clones are given a class, and other clones once, few, many or no size at all.

-	TRBV15	TRBJ2-3	-	CATSRTVDTQYF	TGTGCCACCAGCAGAACAGTGGATACGCAGTATTTT
-	TRBV6-5	TRBJ2-3	few	CASRGVFTDTQYF	TGTGCCAGCCGCGGGGTTTTCACAGATACGCAGTATTTT
-	TRBV9	TRBJ1-5	few	CASSVGGVDQPQHF	TGTGCCAGCAGCGTAGGAGGCGTAGATCAGCCCCAGCATTTT
-	TRBV29-1	TRBJ2-1	-	CSVDGHDEQFF	TGCAGCGTTGATGGGCACGATGAGCAGTTCTTC
-	TRBV5-6	TRBJ2-2	-	CASSRRTGELFF	TGTGCCAGCAGTCGCCGAACCGGGGAGCTGTTTTTT
TRBD1	TRBV9	TRBJ2-1	medium-sized	CASSVEGRGLVNEQFF	TGTGCCAGCAGCGTAGAGGGCAGGGGGCTTGTCAATGAGCAGTTCTTC
-	TRBV25-1	TRBJ2-7	-	CASSDSPGVPYEQYF	TGTGCCAGCAGTGATTCTCCAGGGGTCCCCTACGAGCAGTACTTC
-	TRBV13	TRBJ1-2	once	CASSPRGAHYGYTF	TGTGCCAGCAGCCCTAGAGGAGCCCACTATGGCTACACCTTC
-	TRBV4-1	TRBJ2-7	-	CASSQDSTSIPNF	TGCGCCAGCAGCCAAGATTCGACTAGTATTCCGAACTTC
-	TRBV7-7	TRBJ2-7	once	CASSIRAGYEQYF	TGTGCTAGCAGCATTAGAGCTGGCTACGAGCAGTACTTC
-	TRBV9	TRBJ2-5	few	CASSGGSRGETQYF	TGTGCCAGCAGCGGAGGCTCTAGAGGCGAGACCCAGTACTTC
-	TRBV5-6	TRBJ2-1	-	CASSLSGSSYNEQFF	TGTGCCAGCAGCCTTAGCGGCAGCTCCTACAATGAGCAGTTCTTC
-	TRBV15	TRBJ1-1	-	CATSSLRGAFF	TGTGCCACCAGCAGCTTGCGGGGAGCTTTCTTT
-	TRBV29-1	TRBJ2-2	few	CSVRQANTGELFF	TGCAGCGTTCGACAAGCGAACACCGGGGAGCTGTTTTTT
TRBD1	TRBV2	TRBJ2-7	few	CASRRSPDRDSYEQYF	TGTGCCAGCAGACGGAGTCCGGACAGGGACTCCTACGAGCAGTACTTC
TRBD1	TRBV9	TRBJ2-1	-	CASSVGTGYNEQFF	TGTGCCAGCAGCGTAGGGACAGGGTATAATGAGCAGTTCTTC
-	TRBV28	TRBJ1-1	few	CASSLSTGRNTEAFF	TGTGCCAGCAGTTTAAGTACAGGACGGAACACTGAAGCTTTCTTT
-	TRBV6-5	TRBJ2-2	few	CASSSHPRGELFF	TGTGCCAGCAGTTCCCACCCCCGCGGGGAGCTGTTTTTT
-	TRBV13	TRBJ2-2	-	CASSPGRGIPPNTGELFF	TGTGCCAGCAGCCCGGGACGGGGGATCCCCCCGAACACCGGGGAGCTGTTTTTT
-	TRBV29-1	TRBJ2-3	-	CSVDLEGDTQYF	TGCAGCGTTGATCTGGAGGGGGATACGCAGTATTTT
-	TRBV29-1	TRBJ2-5	few	CSVERAQETQYF	TGCAGCGTTGAGAGGGCGCAAGAGACCCAGTACTTC
-	TRBV7-9	TRBJ2-2	-	CASSSVGAGELFF	TGTGCCAGCAGCTCAGTCGGGGCCGGGGAGCTGTTTTTT
-	TRBV29-1	TRBJ2-2	-	CSARNTGELFF	TGCAGCGCAAGAAACACCGGGGAGCTGTTTTTT
TRBD2	TRBV29-1	TRBJ2-7	few	CSVVSTGGSYEQYF	TGCAGCGTTGTGTCAACGGGGGGCTCCTACGAGCAGTACTTC
-	TRBV2	TRBJ2-2	-	CASSSMRSRGTGELFF	TGTGCCAGCAGTAGCATGAGGAGCCGGGGAACCGGGGAGCTGTTTTTT
-	TRBV27	TRBJ1-5	few	CASSLGGEGQPQHF	TGTGCCAGCAGTTTAGGGGGCGAGGGACAGCCCCAGCATTTT
-	TRBV25-1	TRBJ2-4	-	CASSEGEAKNIQYF	TGTGCCAGCAGTGAGGGAGAAGCCAAAAACATTCAGTACTTC
-	TRBV10-3	TRBJ1-1	few	CAISERGGTEAFF	TGTGCCATCAGTGAGAGGGGAGGCACTGAAGCTTTCTTT
-	TRBV29-1	TRBJ1-2	-	CSVVRDGYTF	TGCAGCGTTGTGAGGGATGGCTACACCTTC
TRBD2	TRBV27	TRBJ2-5	few	CASSLGLAGQGTQYF	TGTGCCAGCAGTTTGGGACTAGCGGGACAGGGGACCCAGTACTTC
-	TRBV6-6	TRBJ1-2	few	CASSRGGYTF	TGTGCCAGCTCCCGGGGGGGCTACACCTTC
-	TRBV6-5	TRBJ2-7	few	CASSYGSSSYEQYF	TGTGCCAGCAGTTACGGTTCGAGCTCCTACGAGCAGTACTTC
TRBD1	TRBV9	TRBJ2-7	-	CASSVSGQLSYEQYF	TGTGCCAGCAGCGTATCGGGACAGCTATCCTACGAGCAGTACTTC
TRBD1	TRBV27	TRBJ2-1	few	CASLRDRWGNEQFF	TGTGCCAGTCTTCGGGACAGGTGGGGCAATGAGCAGTTCTTC
TRBD1	TRBV29-1	TRBJ2-5	few	CSVQTGAWETQYF	TGCAGCGTGCAGACAGGGGCCTGGGAGACCCAGTACTTC
-	TRBV29-1	TRBJ2-3	few	CSVETSSAPDTQYF	TGCAGCGTTGAAACCTCGTCTGCACCAGATACGCAGTATTTT
-	TRBV15	TRBJ2-7	many	CATSRDREVNEQYF	TGTGCCACCAGCAGAGATCGGGAAGTCAACGAGCAGTACTTC
-	TRBV7-2	TRBJ2-7	few	CASSLASFGDYANSYEQYF	TGTGCCAGCAGCTTAGCGAGTTTTGGCGACTACGCAAATTCCTACGAGCAGTACTTC